This T cell receptor beta chain was documented in a study of T cells expressing NK-cell markers. Study conclusions and caveats: Expanded NKG2C+ T cell clones were not confirmed as HCMV-specific. Researchers report these clonotypes also headed the CD3+CD56-NKG2C+ fraction in a handful of donors. For 6 or 7 donors, the dominant NKG2C+ clonotypes made up roughly 1.0-7.0% of their CD8+ T cells.

Points on this clonotype: Its antigen is not identified.

The CDR3 extends over 18 amino acids. CDR1 and CDR2 (germline): MGHRA, YSYEKL. With the 5' RACE reads reprocessed, TCRdb shows one record per CDR3 protein and no DNA. This sample carries almost 450,000 distinct CDR3 sequences, with 6% to 8% going to the ten biggest clones. Sequencing was performed on blood T cells: a sorted CD56 or NKG2C T cell subset, CD4+ or CD8+ T cells, or bulk PBMC T cells (not recorded which). The V call is TRBV4-1, the J call TRBJ2-7; TCRdb selects TRBD2, and the lack of DNA leaves this call unchecked. The receptor's source is a woman aged 18 to 69 in good health. CDR3 sequence: CASSHIDMGLAGAREQYF.